This T cell receptor beta chain was observed in a study of STAT5B mutations in CD4+ large granular lymphocyte leukemia. Study-level results: Patient CD4-sorted repertoires stayed more clonal than healthy ones after leukemic-clone removal.

Germline V gene sequence: CDR1 SGHAT, CDR2 FQNNGV. This CDR3 is built from 17 residues. V lost 3 bases and J lost 3, with 17 bases in between. Original processing notes: A clonotype over 5% of the repertoire counted as a possible leukemic clone, some 62 overall. Generated by immunoSEQ multiplex PCR, the TCRdb table keeps only in-frame clones and is missing some. That table furnishes V, J and clone size, whereas the DNA furnished D and trimming. The sample shows 8,000 or so clones, approximately 89% of them seen only once. With regard to this clone: The antigen is undetermined.

The source of this sequence is a woman in her seventies with CD4+ T-cell large granular lymphocyte leukemia. Material: PBMCs. V gene TRBV11-2 combines with J gene TRBJ2-2; D might be TRBD2 (6 bases). CDR3 DNA sequence: TGTGCCAGCAGCTTTTTACGGGGGAGAAGAGACACCGGGGAGCTGTTTTTT. It is translated as CASSFLRGRRDTGELFF.